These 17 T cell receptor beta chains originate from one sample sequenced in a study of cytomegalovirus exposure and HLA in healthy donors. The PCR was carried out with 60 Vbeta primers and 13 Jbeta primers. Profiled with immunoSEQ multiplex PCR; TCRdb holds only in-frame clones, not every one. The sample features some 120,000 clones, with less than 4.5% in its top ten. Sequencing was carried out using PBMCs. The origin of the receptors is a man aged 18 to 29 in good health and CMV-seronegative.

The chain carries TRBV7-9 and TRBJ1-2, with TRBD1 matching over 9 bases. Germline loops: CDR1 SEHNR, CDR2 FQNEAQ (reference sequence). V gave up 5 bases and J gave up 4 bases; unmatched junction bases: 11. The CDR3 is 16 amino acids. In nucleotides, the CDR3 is TGTGCCAGCAGCCCAGGGGGACAGGGTGTTACCTATGGCTACACCTTC. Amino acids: CASSPGGQGVTYGYTF.

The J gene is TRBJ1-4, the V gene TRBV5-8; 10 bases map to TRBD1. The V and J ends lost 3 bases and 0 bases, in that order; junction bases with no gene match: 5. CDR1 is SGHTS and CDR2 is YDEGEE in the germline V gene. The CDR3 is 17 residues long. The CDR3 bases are TGTGCCAGCAGCTCCGGGACAGGGGTTTCAACTAATGAAAAACTGTTTTTT. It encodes CASSSGTGVSTNEKLFF.

The chain's CDR3 is CASSQSKDSAISGANVLTF. CDR3 bases: TGCGCCAGCAGTCAATCGAAGGACAGTGCTATCTCTGGGGCCAACGTCCTGACTTTC. This chain uses TRBV23-1 with TRBJ2-6; D perhaps matches TRBD1 (6 bases). TRBV23-1 falls under the ORF class, with uncertain function. The CDR3 consists of 19 residues. With 0 bases removed from V and 0 bases from J, the gap between germline ends came to 15 bases.

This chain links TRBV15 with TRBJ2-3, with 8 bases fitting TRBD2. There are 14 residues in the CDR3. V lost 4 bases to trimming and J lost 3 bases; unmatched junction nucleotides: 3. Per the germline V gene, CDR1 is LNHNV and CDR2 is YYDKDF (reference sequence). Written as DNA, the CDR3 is TGTGCCACCAGCACGGGGGGGCCAACAGATACGCAGTATTTT. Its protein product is CATSTGGPTDTQYF.

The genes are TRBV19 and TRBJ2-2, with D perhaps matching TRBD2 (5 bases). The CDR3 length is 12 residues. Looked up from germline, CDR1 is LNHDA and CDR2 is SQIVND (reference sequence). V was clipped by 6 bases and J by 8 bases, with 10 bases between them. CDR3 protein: CASSKLVGELFF. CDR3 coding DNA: TGTGCCAGTAGCAAACTAGTTGGGGAGCTGTTTTTT.

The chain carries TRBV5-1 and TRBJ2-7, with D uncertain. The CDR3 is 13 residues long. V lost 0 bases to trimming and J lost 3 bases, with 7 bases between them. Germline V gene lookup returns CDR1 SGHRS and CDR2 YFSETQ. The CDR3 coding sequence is TGCGCCAGCAGCTTGGATCACGGCTACGAGCAGTACTTC. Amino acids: CASSLDHGYEQYF. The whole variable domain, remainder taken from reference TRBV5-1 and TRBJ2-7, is KAGVTQTPRYLIKTRGQQVTLSCSPISGHRSVSWYQQTPGQGLQFLFEYFSETQRNKGNFPGRFSGRQFSNSRSEMNVSTLELGDSALYLCASSLDHGYEQYFGPGTRLTVT.

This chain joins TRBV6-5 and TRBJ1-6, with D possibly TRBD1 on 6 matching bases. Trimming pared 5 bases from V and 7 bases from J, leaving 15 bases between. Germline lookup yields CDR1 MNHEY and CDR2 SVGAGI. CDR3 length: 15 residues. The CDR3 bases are TGTGCCAGCAGTCCCACGGGACAAGGAAATTCACCCCTCCACTTT. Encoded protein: CASSPTGQGNSPLHF.

The CDR3 loop reads CASSPRRGGNTEAFF. The CDR3 coding sequence is TGTGCCAGCAGCCCCCGTCGGGGGGGGAACACTGAAGCTTTCTTT. The chain carries TRBV7-8 and TRBJ1-1, with a tentative D call TRBD1 (5 bases). The CDR3 length is 15 residues. CDR1 and CDR2 (germline): SGHVS, FQNEAQ. V lost 5 bases and J 1 base, leaving 14 bases between the germline ends. The whole variable domain, filled in from reference TRBV7-8 and TRBJ1-1, reads GAGVSQSPRYKVAKRGQDVALRCDPISGHVSLFWYQQALGQGPEFLTYFQNEAQLDKSGLPSDRFFAERPEGSVSTLKIQRTQQEDSAVYLCASSPRRGGNTEAFFGQGTRLTVV.

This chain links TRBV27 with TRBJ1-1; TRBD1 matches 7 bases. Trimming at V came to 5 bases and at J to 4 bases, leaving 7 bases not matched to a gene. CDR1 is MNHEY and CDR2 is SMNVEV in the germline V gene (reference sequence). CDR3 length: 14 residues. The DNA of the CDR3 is TGTGCCAGCAGTACGGGACAGAGGAGCACTGAAGCTTTCTTT. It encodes CASSTGQRSTEAFF.

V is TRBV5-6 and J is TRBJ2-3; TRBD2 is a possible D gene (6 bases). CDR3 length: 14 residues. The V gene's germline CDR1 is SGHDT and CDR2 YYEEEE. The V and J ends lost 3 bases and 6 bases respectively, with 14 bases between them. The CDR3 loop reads CASSWGSSGDTQYF. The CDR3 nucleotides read TGTGCCAGCAGCTGGGGTAGTAGCGGCGATACGCAGTATTTT.

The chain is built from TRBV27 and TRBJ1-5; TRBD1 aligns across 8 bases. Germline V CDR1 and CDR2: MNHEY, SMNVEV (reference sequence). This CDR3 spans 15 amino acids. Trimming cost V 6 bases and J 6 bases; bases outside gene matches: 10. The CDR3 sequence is CASRPRTGLGQPQHF. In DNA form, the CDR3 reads TGTGCCAGCAGACCCCGGACAGGGTTAGGTCAGCCCCAGCATTTT.

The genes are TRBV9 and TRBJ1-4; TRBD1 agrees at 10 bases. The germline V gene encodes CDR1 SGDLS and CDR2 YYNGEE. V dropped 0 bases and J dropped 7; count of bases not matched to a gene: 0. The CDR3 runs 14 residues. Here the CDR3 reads CASSVGQGAEKLFF. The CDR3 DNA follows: TGTGCCAGCAGCGTAGGACAGGGGGCTGAAAAACTGTTTTTT.

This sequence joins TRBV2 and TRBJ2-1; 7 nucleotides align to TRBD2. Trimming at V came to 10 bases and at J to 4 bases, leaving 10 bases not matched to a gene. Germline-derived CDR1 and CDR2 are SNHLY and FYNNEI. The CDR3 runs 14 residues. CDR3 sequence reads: CATLFQGLYNEQFF. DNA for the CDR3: TGTGCCACCCTCTTCCAGGGACTATACAATGAGCAGTTCTTC.

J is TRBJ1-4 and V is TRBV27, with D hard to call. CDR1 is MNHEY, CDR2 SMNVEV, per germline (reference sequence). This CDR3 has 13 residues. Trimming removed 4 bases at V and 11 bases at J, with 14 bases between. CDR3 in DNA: TGTGCCAGCAGTTGGAATCCGGGGTGGAAACTGTTTTTT. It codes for CASSWNPGWKLFF.

CDR3 bases: TGCGCCAGCAGCCAAGAGTACGGCGGAATGAGCTCCTACGAGCAGTACTTC. Amino acids: CASSQEYGGMSSYEQYF. This chain uses TRBV4-1 with TRBJ2-7; D is ambiguous. Trimming left V 0 bases short and J 0 bases short, with 15 bases between. The germline V gene encodes CDR1 MGHRA and CDR2 YSYEKL. This CDR3 is built from 17 residues.

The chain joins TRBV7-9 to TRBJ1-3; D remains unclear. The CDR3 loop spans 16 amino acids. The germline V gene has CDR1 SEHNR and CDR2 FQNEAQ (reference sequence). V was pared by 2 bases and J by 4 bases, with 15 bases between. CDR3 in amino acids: CASSLPVLNSGNTIYF. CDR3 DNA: TGTGCCAGCAGCTTACCGGTCTTAAACTCCGGAAACACCATATATTTT.

The CDR3 protein is CASSFTGGSQPQHF. Written as DNA, the CDR3 is TGTGCCAGCAGCTTTACAGGGGGAAGTCAGCCCCAGCATTTT. This rearrangement joins TRBV7-9 to TRBJ1-5; 8 bases map to TRBD1. Germline V lookup: CDR1 SEHNR, CDR2 FQNEAQ (reference sequence). V was pared by 3 bases and J by 6 bases, with 4 bases of the junction left unmatched. The CDR3 has 14 amino acids.